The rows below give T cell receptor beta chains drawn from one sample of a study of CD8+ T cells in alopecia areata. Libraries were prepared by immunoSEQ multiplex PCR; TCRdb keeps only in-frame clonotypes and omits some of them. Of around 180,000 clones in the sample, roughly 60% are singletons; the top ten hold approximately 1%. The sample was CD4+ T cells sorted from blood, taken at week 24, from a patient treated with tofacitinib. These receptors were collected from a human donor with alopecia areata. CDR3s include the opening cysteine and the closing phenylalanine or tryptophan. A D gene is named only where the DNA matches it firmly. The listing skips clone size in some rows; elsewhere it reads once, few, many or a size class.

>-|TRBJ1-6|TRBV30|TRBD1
CAWSGQGPSPLHF
TGTGCCTGGAGTGGACAGGGACCTTCACCCCTCCACTTT
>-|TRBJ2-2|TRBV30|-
CAWSLTGELFF
TGTGCCTGGAGCTTGACAGGGGAGCTGTTTTTT
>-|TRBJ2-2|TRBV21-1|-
CASSKVGRNTGELFF
TGTGCCAGCAGCAAAGTGGGGCGGAACACCGGGGAGCTGTTTTTT
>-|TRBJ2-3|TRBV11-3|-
CASQTSSTDTQYF
TGTGCCAGCCAGACTAGTTCCACAGATACGCAGTATTTT
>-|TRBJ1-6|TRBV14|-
CASSQQPRVSPLHF
TGTGCCAGCAGCCAACAACCTCGCGTTTCACCCCTCCACTTT
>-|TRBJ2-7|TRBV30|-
CAWRVGNEQYF
TGTGCCTGGAGGGTCGGCAACGAGCAGTACTTC
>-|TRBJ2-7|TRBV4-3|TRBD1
CASSLKDREGYEQYF
TGCGCCAGCAGCCTAAAGGACAGGGAAGGTTACGAGCAGTACTTC
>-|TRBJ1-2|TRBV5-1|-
CASSLDRSSHGYTF
TGCGCCAGCAGCTTGGACAGGTCCTCGCATGGCTACACCTTC
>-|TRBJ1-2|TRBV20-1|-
CSASDNYGYTF
TGCAGTGCTAGTGACAACTATGGCTACACCTTC
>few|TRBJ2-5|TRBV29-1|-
CSVERLQETQYF
TGCAGCGTTGAACGGCTCCAAGAGACCCAGTACTTC
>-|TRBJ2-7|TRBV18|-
CASSPSSYEQYF
TGTGCCAGCTCACCGAGCTCCTACGAGCAGTACTTC
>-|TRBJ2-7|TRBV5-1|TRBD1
CASSKGGQGYYEQYF
TGCGCCAGCTCGAAGGGGGGACAGGGATACTACGAGCAGTACTTC
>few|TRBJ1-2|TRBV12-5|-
CASGADVVNYGYTF
TGTGCTAGTGGCGCCGATGTAGTCAACTATGGCTACACCTTC
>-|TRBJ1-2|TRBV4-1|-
CASSQERARESGYTF
TGCGCCAGCAGCCAAGAAAGGGCGAGGGAGTCTGGCTACACCTTC
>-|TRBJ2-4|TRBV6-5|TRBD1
CASSQGEVQYF
TGTGCCAGCAGCCAGGGGGAAGTTCAGTACTTC